This T cell receptor beta chain was recovered during a study of PD-1 blockade in classical Hodgkin lymphoma. Germline V gene data show CDR1 as SGHAT and CDR2 as FQNNGV. V was pared by 5 bases and J by 10 bases, with 9 bases of the junction left unmatched. There are 15 residues in the CDR3. Autologous stem cell transplantation was followed by relapse in every patient, and brentuximab vedotin exposure varied. Produced via immunoSEQ multiplex PCR; TCRdb's table is partial and in-frame only. There are just under 30,000 clones in the sample; about 70% occur only once, and around 4.2% lies in the top ten. Sequences were derived from peripheral blood mononuclear cells (PBMCs), sampled before the second cycle of nivolumab. The rearrangement links TRBV11-2 to TRBJ2-2; 11 nucleotides match TRBD2. The TCR originated in a human donor with classical Hodgkin lymphoma. CDR3 in DNA: TGTGCCAGCAGCCCACAGACTAGCGGGACGAAGGAGCTGTTTTTT. This codes for CASSPQTSGTKELFF.